A single T cell receptor (beta chain) is shown here with its context. Its antigen is not identified. This CDR3 comprises 15 residues. Germline CDR1 and CDR2: SGHTA and FQGTGA. Losses at the gene ends were 4 bases for V and 8 bases for J; bases not matched to a gene: 11. This entry belongs to a study of T-cell reconstitution after alpha-beta-depleted transplantation in children. Study-level findings and limits: It was reported that alpha-beta T cells came from several hundred expanded graft clones (about two months after transplant). Surviving recipient T cells and thymic progenitors accounted for the high day-60 TCRbeta diversity observed in some patients. At the one-year point after transplant, T-cell counts and TCRbeta diversity were found to come mostly from T cells that had been newly produced.

The TCRbeta library incorporated unique molecular identifiers. TCRdb called the PCR reads again in MiXCR, with one record for every CDR3 protein. The sample has a few hundred thousand distinct CDR3 sequences, 25% to 30% seen once. This rearrangement joins TRBV7-3 to TRBJ2-3, with 8 bases identical to TRBD2. Sequences were derived from PBMCs, sampled before TCRalphabeta/CD19-depleted stem cell transplant. This receptor was identified in a boy in the first two years of life with Wiskott-Aldrich syndrome, due to receive a stem cell transplant. CDR3 in DNA: TGTGCCAGCAGCTCCCTAGCGGGCGAGGGTTCTACGCAGTATTTT. This sequence encodes CASSSLAGEGSTQYF.